This entry features one TCR beta chain sequence. The sample belongs to a study of blood T cell repertoires in COVID-19. The CDR3 consists of 14 residues. CDR1 and CDR2 from the germline V gene are MGHRA and YSYEKL. V gave up 2 bases and J gave up 13 bases; unmatched junction bases: 7. Only in-frame clones appear in the TCRdb table, and some are missing; sequencing was by immunoSEQ multiplex PCR. The sample lists 150,000 to 200,000 clones, around 89% occurring once. Sequencing was carried out using peripheral blood. The sequence came from a woman aged 25 to 39 with acute or convalescent COVID-19. This rearrangement joins TRBV4-1 to TRBJ1-6; 8 positions match TRBD1. The CDR3 DNA reads TGCGCCAGCAGCCAATGGACAGGGACTTCCCCCCTCCACTTT. Its protein product is CASSQWTGTSPLHF.